The T cell receptor (beta chain) under discussion was sequenced for a study of lymphopenia after photon versus proton radiotherapy. Comments on this clone: No antigen is known for it.

The data were produced by immunoSEQ multiplex PCR, yet TCRdb's version contains in-frame clones alone and is incomplete. Of roughly 40,000 clones listed, under 85% are singletons. Findings of the study overall: Photon-treated patients lost naive T cells and TCR diversity; proton-treated stayed stable. Oligoclonal CD8+ Temra expansion after nadir drove photon patients' diversity drop.

CDR3 length: 15 amino acids. With V trimmed by 6 bases and J by 3 bases, 7 bases remained unmatched. Germline CDR1 is LNHDA and CDR2 is SQIVND (reference sequence). This clonotype originated in a woman between 70 and 85 years old with pancreatic cancer. Here the sequenced sample was peripheral blood, taken from a patient treated with proton-based radiotherapy. The V call is TRBV19, the J call TRBJ2-1, with 8 bases aligning to TRBD2. CDR3 protein: CASSQREWSYNEQFF. CDR3 DNA: TGTGCCAGTAGCCAGCGGGAGTGGAGCTACAATGAGCAGTTCTTC. The variable domain in full, with the rest retrieved from reference TRBV19 and TRBJ2-1, is DGGITQSPKYLFRKEGQNVTLSCEQNLNHDAMYWYRQDPGQGLRLIYYSQIVNDFQKGDIAEGYSVSREKKESFPLTVTSAQKNPTAFYLCASSQREWSYNEQFFGPGTRLTVL.